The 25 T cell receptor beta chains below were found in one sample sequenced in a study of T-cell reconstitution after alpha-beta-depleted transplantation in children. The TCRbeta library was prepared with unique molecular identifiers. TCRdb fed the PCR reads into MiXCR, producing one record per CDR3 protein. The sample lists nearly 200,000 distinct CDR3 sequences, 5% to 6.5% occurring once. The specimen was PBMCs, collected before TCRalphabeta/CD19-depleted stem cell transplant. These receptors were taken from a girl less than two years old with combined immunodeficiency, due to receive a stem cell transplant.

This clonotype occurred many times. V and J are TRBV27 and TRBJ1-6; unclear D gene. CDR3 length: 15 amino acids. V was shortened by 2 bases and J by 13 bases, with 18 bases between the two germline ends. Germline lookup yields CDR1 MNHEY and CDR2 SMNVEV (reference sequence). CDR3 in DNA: TGTGCCAGCAGTTTAGGTTTATTACCGCGAGTCCCCCTCCACTTT. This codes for CASSLGLLPRVPLHF.

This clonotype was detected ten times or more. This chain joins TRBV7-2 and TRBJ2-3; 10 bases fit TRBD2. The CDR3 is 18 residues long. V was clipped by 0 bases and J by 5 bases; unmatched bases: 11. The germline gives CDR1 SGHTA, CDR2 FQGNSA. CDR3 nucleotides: TGTGCCAGCAGCTTAGCGGGGAGCGGGAGGGCCGTGGGAGATACGCAGTATTTT. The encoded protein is CASSLAGSGRAVGDTQYF.

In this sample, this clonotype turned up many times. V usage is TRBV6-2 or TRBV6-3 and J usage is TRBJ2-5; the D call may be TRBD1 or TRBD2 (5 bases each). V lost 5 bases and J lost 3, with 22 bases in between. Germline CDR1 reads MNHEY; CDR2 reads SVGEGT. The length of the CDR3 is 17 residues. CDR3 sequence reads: CASSPYGAGLGEETQYF. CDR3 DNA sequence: TGTGCCAGCAGTCCCTATGGAGCAGGGTTGGGAGAAGAGACCCAGTACTTC.

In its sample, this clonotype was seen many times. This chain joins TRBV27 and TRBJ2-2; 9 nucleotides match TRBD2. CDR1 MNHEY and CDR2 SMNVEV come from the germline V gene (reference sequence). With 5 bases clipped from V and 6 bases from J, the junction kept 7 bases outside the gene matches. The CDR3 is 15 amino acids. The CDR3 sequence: CASSGGLAEAGELFF. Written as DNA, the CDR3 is TGTGCCAGCAGTGGGGGACTAGCTGAAGCCGGGGAGCTGTTTTTT.

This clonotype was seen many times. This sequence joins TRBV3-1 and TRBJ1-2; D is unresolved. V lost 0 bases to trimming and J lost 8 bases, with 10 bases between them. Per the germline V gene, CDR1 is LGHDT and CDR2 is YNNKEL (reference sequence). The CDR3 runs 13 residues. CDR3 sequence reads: CASSQEAPRGYTF. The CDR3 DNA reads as TGTGCCAGCAGCCAAGAAGCCCCCAGGGGCTACACCTTC.

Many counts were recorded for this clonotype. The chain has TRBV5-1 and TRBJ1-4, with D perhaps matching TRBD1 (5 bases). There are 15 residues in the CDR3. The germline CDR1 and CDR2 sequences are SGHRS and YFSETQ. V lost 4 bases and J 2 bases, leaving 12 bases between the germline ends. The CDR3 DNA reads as TGCGCCAGCAGCGCCAGCGGGACCACTAATGAAAAACTGTTTTTT. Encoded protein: CASSASGTTNEKLFF.

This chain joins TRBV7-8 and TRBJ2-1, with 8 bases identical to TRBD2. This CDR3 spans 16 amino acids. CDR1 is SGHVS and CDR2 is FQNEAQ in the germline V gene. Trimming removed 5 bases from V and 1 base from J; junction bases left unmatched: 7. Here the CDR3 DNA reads TGTGCCAGCAGCACCCCTAGCGGGCTATCCTACAATGAGCAGTTCTTC. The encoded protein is CASSTPSGLSYNEQFF.

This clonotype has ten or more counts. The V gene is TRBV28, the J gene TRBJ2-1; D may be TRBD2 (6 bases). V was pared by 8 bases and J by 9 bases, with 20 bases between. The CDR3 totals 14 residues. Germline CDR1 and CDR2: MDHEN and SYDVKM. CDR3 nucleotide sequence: TGTGCCAGCCGTCCAGGACTAATTAGGGTTGAGCAGTTCTTC. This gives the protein CASRPGLIRVEQFF.

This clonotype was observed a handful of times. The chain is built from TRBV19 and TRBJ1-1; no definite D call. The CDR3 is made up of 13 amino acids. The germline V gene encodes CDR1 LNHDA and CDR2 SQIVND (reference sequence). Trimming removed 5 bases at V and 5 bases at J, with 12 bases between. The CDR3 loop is CASSELPSTEAFF. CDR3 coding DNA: TGTGCCAGTAGTGAGCTCCCTTCGACTGAAGCTTTCTTT. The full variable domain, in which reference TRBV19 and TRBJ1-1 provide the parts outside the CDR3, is DGGITQSPKYLFRKEGQNVTLSCEQNLNHDAMYWYRQDPGQGLRLIYYSQIVNDFQKGDIAEGYSVSREKKESFPLTVTSAQKNPTAFYLCASSELPSTEAFFGQGTRLTVV.

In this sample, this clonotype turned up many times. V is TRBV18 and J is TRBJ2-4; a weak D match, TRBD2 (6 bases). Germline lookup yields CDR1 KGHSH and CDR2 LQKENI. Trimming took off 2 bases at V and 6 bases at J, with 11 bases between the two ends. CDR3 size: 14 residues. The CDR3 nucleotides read TGTGCCAGCTCACCAAGAGTGGAGGGAAACATTCAGTACTTC. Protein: CASSPRVEGNIQYF.

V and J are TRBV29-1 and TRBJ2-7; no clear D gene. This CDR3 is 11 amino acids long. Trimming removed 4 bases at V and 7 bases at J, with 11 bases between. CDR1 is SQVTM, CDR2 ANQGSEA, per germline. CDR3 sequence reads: CSVAMVGEQYF. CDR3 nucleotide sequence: TGCAGCGTTGCTATGGTAGGAGAGCAGTACTTC.

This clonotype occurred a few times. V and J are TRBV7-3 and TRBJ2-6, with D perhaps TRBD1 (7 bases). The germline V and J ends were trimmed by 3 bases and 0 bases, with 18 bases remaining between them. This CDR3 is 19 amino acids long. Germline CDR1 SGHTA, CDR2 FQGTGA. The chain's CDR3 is CASSLVAGQTLSGANVLTF. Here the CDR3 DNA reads TGTGCCAGCAGCTTGGTTGCGGGACAGACCCTCTCTGGGGCCAACGTCCTGACTTTC. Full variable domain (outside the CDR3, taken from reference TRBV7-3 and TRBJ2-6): GAGVSQTPSNKVTEKGKYVELRCDPISGHTALYWYRQSLGQGPEFLIYFQGTGAADDSGLPNDRFFAVRPEGSVSTLKIQRTERGDSAVYLCASSLVAGQTLSGANVLTFGAGSRLTVL.

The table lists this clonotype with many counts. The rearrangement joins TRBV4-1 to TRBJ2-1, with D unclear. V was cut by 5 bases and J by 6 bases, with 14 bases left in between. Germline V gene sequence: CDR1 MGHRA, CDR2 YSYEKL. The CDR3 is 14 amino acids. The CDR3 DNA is TGCGCCAGCAGCGGTGATCAGATGAGCAATGAGCAGTTCTTC. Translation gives CASSGDQMSNEQFF.

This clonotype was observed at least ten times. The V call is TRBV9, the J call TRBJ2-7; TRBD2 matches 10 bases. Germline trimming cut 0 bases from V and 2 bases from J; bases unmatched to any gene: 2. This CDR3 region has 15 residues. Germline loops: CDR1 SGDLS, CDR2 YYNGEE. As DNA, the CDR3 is TGTGCCAGCAGCGTAGGGACTAGCGGCACCTACGAGCAGTACTTC. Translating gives CASSVGTSGTYEQYF. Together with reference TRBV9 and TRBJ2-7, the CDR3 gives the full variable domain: DSGVTQTPKHLITATGQRVTLRCSPRSGDLSVYWYQQSLDQGLQFLIQYYNGEERAKGNILERFSAQQFPDLHSELNLSSLELGDSALYFCASSVGTSGTYEQYFGPGTRLTVT.

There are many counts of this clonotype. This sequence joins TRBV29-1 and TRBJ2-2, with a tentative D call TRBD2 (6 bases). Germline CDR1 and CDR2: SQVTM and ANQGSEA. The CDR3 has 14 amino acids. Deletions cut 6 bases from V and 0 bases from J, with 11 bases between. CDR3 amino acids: CSVDAGPNTGELFF. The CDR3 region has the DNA TGCAGCGTCGACGCGGGACCGAACACCGGGGAGCTGTTTTTT.

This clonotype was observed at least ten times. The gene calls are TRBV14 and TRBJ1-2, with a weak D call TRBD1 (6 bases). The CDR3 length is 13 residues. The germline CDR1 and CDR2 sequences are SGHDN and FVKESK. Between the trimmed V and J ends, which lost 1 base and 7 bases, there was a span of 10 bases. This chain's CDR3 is CASSQVGTSGYTF. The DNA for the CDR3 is TGTGCCAGCAGCCAAGTCGGGACATCTGGCTACACCTTC.

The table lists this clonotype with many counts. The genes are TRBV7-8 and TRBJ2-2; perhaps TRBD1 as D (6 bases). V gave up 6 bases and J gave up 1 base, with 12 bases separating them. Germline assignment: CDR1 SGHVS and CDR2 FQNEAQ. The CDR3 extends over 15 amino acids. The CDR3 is CASSPGTRNTGELFF. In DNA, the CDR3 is TGTGCCAGCAGTCCTGGGACAAGGAACACCGGGGAGCTGTTTTTT.

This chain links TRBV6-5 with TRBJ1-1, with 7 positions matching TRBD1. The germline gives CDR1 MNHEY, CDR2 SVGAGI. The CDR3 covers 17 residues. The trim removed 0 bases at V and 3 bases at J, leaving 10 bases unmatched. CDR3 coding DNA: TGTGCCAGCAGTTACTCGATAGGGGGCTGGGGGGACACTGAAGCTTTCTTT. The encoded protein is CASSYSIGGWGDTEAFF.

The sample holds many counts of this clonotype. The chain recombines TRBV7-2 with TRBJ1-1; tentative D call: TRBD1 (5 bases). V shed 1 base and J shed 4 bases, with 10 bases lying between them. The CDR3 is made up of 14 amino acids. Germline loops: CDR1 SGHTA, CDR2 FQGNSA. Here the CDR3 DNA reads TGTGCCAGCAGCTTAGATCGGGGGGGCACTGAAGCTTTCTTT. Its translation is CASSLDRGGTEAFF.

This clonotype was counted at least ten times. The CDR3 region is CASSQVGDTQYF. In DNA form, the CDR3 reads TGTGCCAGCAGCCAAGTGGGAGATACGCAGTATTTT. The chain links TRBV4-2 to TRBJ2-3; the D is unclear. The length of the CDR3 is 12 residues. Germline lookup yields CDR1 LGHNA and CDR2 YNFKEQ. Trimming cost V 1 base and J 5 bases, with 4 bases left between them.

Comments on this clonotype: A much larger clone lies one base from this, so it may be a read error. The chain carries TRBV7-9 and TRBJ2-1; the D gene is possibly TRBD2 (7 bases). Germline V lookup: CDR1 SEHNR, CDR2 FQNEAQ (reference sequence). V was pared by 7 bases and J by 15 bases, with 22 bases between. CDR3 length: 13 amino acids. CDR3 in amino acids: CASKLGRGARRFF. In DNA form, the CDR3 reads TGTGCCAGCAAGCTAGGGAGGGGGGCTAGGCGGTTCTTC.

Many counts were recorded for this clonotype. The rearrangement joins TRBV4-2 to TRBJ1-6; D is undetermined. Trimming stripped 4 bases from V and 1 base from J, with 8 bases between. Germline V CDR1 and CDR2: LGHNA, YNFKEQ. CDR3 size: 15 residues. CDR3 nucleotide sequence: TGTGCCAGCAGCCCCGAACTTTCCTATAATTCACCCCTCCACTTT. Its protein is CASSPELSYNSPLHF.

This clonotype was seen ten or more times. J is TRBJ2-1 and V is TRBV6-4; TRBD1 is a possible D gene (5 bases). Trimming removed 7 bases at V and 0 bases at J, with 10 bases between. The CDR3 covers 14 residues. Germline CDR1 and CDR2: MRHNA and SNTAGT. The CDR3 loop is CASKRGSSYNEQFF. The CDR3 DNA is TGTGCCAGCAAAAGGGGTAGCTCCTACAATGAGCAGTTCTTC.

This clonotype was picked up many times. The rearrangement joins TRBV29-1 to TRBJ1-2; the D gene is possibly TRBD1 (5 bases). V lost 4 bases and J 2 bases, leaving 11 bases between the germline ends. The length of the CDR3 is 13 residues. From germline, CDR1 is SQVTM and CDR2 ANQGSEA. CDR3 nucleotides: TGCAGCGTTGGGAAGGGACTCAACTATGGCTACACCTTC. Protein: CSVGKGLNYGYTF. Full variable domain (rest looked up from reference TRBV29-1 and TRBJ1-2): SAVISQKPSRDICQRGTSLTIQCQVDSQVTMMFWYRQQPGQSLTLIATANQGSEATYESGFVIDKFPISRPNLTFSTLTVSNMSPEDSSIYLCSVGKGLNYGYTFGSGTRLTVV.

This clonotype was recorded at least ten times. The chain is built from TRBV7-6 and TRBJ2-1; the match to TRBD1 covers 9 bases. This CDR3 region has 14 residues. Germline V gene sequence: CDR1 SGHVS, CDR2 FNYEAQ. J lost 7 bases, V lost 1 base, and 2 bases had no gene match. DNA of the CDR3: TGTGCCAGCAGCTTAGTACAGGGGGCAAATGAGCAGTTCTTC. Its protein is CASSLVQGANEQFF.